The rows below give T cell receptor beta chains drawn from one sample of a study of shared clonotypes between healthy human individuals. Profiled with immunoSEQ multiplex PCR; TCRdb holds only in-frame clones, not every one. The sample records about 110,000 clones, roughly 70% being singletons. Sequenced sample: memory CD8+ T cells sorted from blood. These receptors all come from a woman aged 25 to 39 in good health. Each CDR3 is given with its conserved first and last residue. A D gene is named only where the DNA matches it firmly. Rows give clone size only sometimes, using once, few, many, or a class for an expanded clone.

TRBJ1-2,NA,TRBV29-1,NA,CSVGSNYGYTF,TGCAGCGTTGGGAGCAACTATGGCTACACCTTC
TRBJ2-1,TRBD2,TRBV28,NA,CASSFWTSGSLPDEQFF,TGTGCCAGCAGTTTTTGGACTAGCGGGAGCCTGCCGGATGAGCAGTTCTTC
TRBJ2-7,NA,TRBV30,few,CAWSSDRTYEQYF,TGTGCCTGGTCGTCGGACAGAACCTACGAGCAGTACTTC
TRBJ2-7,TRBD2,TRBV11-2,NA,CASSYGTSVYEQYF,TGTGCCAGCAGCTACGGGACTAGCGTCTACGAGCAGTACTTC
TRBJ1-2,TRBD1,TRBV28,few,CASSQQGLVYTF,TGTGCCAGCAGCCAACAGGGGTTGGTCTACACCTTC
TRBJ2-7,TRBD2,TRBV10-1,few,CASSPGLAGATYEQYF,TGCGCCAGCAGTCCGGGACTAGCGGGGGCAACCTACGAGCAGTACTTC
TRBJ2-2,NA,TRBV6-1,many,CASSVPGQTLNTGELFF,TGTGCCAGCAGTGTCCCAGGACAGACCCTGAACACCGGGGAGCTGTTTTTT
TRBJ1-4,NA,TRBV19,NA,CASSMGGYKDGEKLFF,TGTGCCAGTAGTATGGGGGGGTATAAAGACGGCGAAAAACTGTTTTTT
TRBJ2-4,TRBD1,TRBV18,NA,CASSQGQGGHIQYF,TGTGCCAGCTCTCAAGGACAGGGGGGGCACATTCAGTACTTC
TRBJ2-7,TRBD2,TRBV11-2,NA,CASSRTSGRYEQYF,TGTGCCAGCAGCCGTACTAGCGGGAGGTACGAGCAGTACTTC
TRBJ2-5,NA,TRBV6-1,NA,CASSEATGVGGKTQYF,TGTGCCAGCAGTGAAGCGACGGGTGTGGGAGGAAAGACCCAGTACTTC
TRBJ2-5,NA,TRBV7-9,few,CASSDRPYQETQYF,TGTGCCAGCAGCGACAGGCCGTACCAAGAGACCCAGTACTTC
TRBJ2-7,TRBD1,TRBV28,NA,CASSLGTGLGYEQYF,TGTGCCAGCAGTCTGGGGACAGGTTTGGGCTACGAGCAGTACTTC
TRBJ2-7,NA,TRBV7-2,NA,CASRNLGTRLYEQYF,TGTGCCAGCAGAAACTTGGGGACACGATTGTACGAGCAGTACTTC
TRBJ2-7,NA,TRBV4-1,NA,CASSQEGDGFWEQYF,TGCGCCAGCAGCCAAGAGGGGGACGGATTTTGGGAGCAGTACTTC
TRBJ2-1,TRBD2,TRBV25-1,NA,CASSEYPLAEYGEQFF,TGTGCCAGCAGTGAATATCCCCTAGCGGAATATGGTGAGCAGTTCTTC
TRBJ1-1,NA,TRBV9,once,CASSVVGSLDKAFF,TGTGCCAGCAGCGTAGTAGGGTCACTGGACAAAGCTTTCTTT
TRBJ1-2,NA,TRBV6-1,many,CASSEGQEPNYGYTF,TGTGCCAGCAGTGAAGGACAGGAGCCTAACTATGGCTACACCTTC
TRBJ2-1,TRBD1,TRBV7-9,NA,CASRSDRDAAIYNEQFF,TGTGCCAGCAGATCCGACAGGGACGCGGCGATATACAATGAGCAGTTCTTC
TRBJ2-7,TRBD2,TRBV25-1,NA,CASQTSGSNSYEQYF,TGTGCCTCACAGACTAGCGGGTCCAACTCCTACGAGCAGTACTTC
TRBJ2-7,TRBD2,TRBV27,few,CASSEEAGGSYEQYF,TGTGCCAGCAGTGAAGAAGCGGGAGGGTCCTACGAGCAGTACTTC
TRBJ2-1,TRBD2,TRBV27,NA,CASSASTSDLSYNEQFF,TGTGCCAGCAGTGCGTCAACTAGCGACCTCTCCTACAATGAGCAGTTCTTC
TRBJ2-7,TRBD2,TRBV13,NA,CASTRTSGVYEQYF,TGTGCCAGCACCCGGACTAGCGGGGTCTACGAGCAGTACTTC
TRBJ2-1,TRBD2,TRBV6-5,NA,CASSYSGGGSYNEQFF,TGTGCCAGCAGTTACTCGGGGGGGGGCTCCTACAATGAGCAGTTCTTC
TRBJ2-1,TRBD2,TRBV6-6,NA,CASSLAEYNEQFF,TGTGCCAGCAGCCTAGCGGAGTACAATGAGCAGTTCTTC
TRBJ2-7,NA,TRBV2,NA,CASRKTGTYEQYF,TGTGCCAGCAGGAAGACAGGTACCTACGAGCAGTACTTC
TRBJ2-1,NA,TRBV11-1,few,CASSLASANEQFF,TGTGCCAGCAGCTTAGCATCTGCCAATGAGCAGTTCTTC
TRBJ2-1,NA,TRBV27,NA,CASSTGTSSYNEQFF,TGTGCCAGCAGTACCGGGACTTCTTCCTACAATGAGCAGTTCTTC
TRBJ2-7,NA,TRBV5-4,few,CASSFFSGTEQYF,TGTGCCAGCAGCTTTTTCTCAGGCACCGAGCAGTACTTC
TRBJ2-5,NA,TRBV7-9,NA,CASSSPIQETQYF,TGTGCCAGCAGCTCCCCCATCCAAGAGACCCAGTACTTC
TRBJ2-1,NA,TRBV6-4,NA,CASRPGTGGNEQFF,TGTGCCAGCAGGCCCGGGACTGGGGGCAATGAGCAGTTCTTC
TRBJ2-7,TRBD2,TRBV6-1,NA,CASSEEGRAASYEQYF,TGTGCCAGCAGTGAAGAGGGGAGGGCGGCCTCCTACGAGCAGTACTTC
TRBJ2-3,NA,TRBV19,NA,CASSIDRGGTDTQYF,TGTGCCAGTAGTATAGATCGGGGAGGCACAGATACGCAGTATTTT
TRBJ2-7,NA,TRBV7-9,NA,CASSLVGGTLLEQYF,TGTGCCAGCAGCTTAGTCGGTGGGACCCTGCTCGAGCAGTACTTC
TRBJ1-5,TRBD1,TRBV28,NA,CASSLFTGGHGNQPQHF,TGTGCCAGCAGTTTATTCACAGGGGGCCATGGCAATCAGCCCCAGCATTTT
TRBJ1-2,NA,TRBV28,once,CASSFEGVGYGYTF,TGTGCCAGCAGTTTCGAAGGGGTTGGCTATGGCTACACCTTC
TRBJ2-7,NA,TRBV7-8,NA,CASSLGVGPAEQYF,TGTGCCAGCAGCTTAGGGGTAGGGCCGGCCGAGCAGTACTTC
TRBJ1-5,NA,TRBV19,NA,CASSGSLHQPQHF,TGTGCCAGTAGTGGCAGCCTCCATCAGCCCCAGCATTTT
TRBJ1-4,NA,TRBV28,NA,CASSPYPQQARQNEKLFF,TGTGCCAGCAGTCCCTACCCTCAACAGGCTCGGCAAAATGAAAAACTGTTTTTT
TRBJ2-7,NA,TRBV4-1,NA,CASSQALARGQYF,TGCGCCAGCAGCCAAGCCCTAGCGAGGGGGCAGTACTTC
TRBJ1-2,NA,TRBV29-1,few,CSVDLDPHRAYGYTF,TGCAGCGTTGATTTGGACCCCCATCGGGCTTATGGCTACACCTTC
TRBJ1-5,TRBD1,TRBV5-8,NA,CASSHRTGSDSNQPQHF,TGTGCCAGCAGCCACCGGACAGGGTCGGATAGCAATCAGCCCCAGCATTTT
TRBJ1-2,NA,TRBV28,few,CASSLGTYGYTF,TGTGCCAGCAGTTTAGGAACCTATGGCTACACCTTC
TRBJ1-2,TRBD1,TRBV27,NA,CASSSDRDREGYTF,TGTGCCAGCAGTTCCGACAGGGATCGGGAGGGCTACACCTTC
TRBJ2-3,TRBD1,TRBV6-4,many,CASSSGQGSTDTQYF,TGTGCCAGCAGCTCGGGACAGGGGAGCACAGATACGCAGTATTTT
TRBJ1-1,NA,TRBV29-1,NA,CSVGGANFRGTEAFF,TGCAGCGTTGGGGGAGCGAATTTTAGGGGGACTGAAGCTTTCTTT
TRBJ2-5,NA,TRBV18,NA,CASSSREAGGFETQYF,TGTGCCAGCTCATCTCGGGAGGCAGGGGGCTTTGAGACCCAGTACTTC
TRBJ2-7,TRBD1,TRBV27,NA,CASIGTGSYEQYF,TGTGCCAGCATCGGGACAGGGTCCTACGAGCAGTACTTC
TRBJ2-1,NA,TRBV29-1,NA,CSVVVAGAWYNEQFF,TGCAGCGTTGTCGTGGCAGGGGCTTGGTACAATGAGCAGTTCTTC
TRBJ2-5,TRBD2,TRBV5-1,NA,CASSQGPSGGETQYF,TGCGCCAGCAGCCAAGGACCTTCGGGGGGGGAGACCCAGTACTTC
TRBJ2-7,TRBD1,TRBV4-1,NA,CASSQTGTGSNQYF,TGCGCCAGCAGCCAAACCGGGACAGGGTCGAACCAGTACTTC
TRBJ1-2,NA,TRBV7-9,NA,CASSPHGAASNYGYTF,TGTGCCAGCAGCCCCCATGGAGCGGCGAGTAACTATGGCTACACCTTC
TRBJ2-7,NA,TRBV14,NA,CASPPTGLRDEQSEQYF,TGTGCCAGCCCCCCGACAGGCCTTAGGGACGAGCAGTCCGAGCAGTACTTC
TRBJ1-1,NA,TRBV23-1,few,CASSPSGYTEAFF,TGCGCCAGCTCCCCATCCGGCTACACTGAAGCTTTCTTT
TRBJ2-7,TRBD2,TRBV28,few,CASSLWTSGLGFDEQYF,TGTGCCAGCAGTTTATGGACTAGCGGGCTCGGGTTTGACGAGCAGTACTTC